Each of the 14 T cell receptor beta chains below was sequenced from the same sample in a study of blood T cell repertoires in COVID-19. The assay was immunoSEQ multiplex PCR, and TCRdb's table has in-frame clones only and misses some. The sample holds 200,000 to 300,000 clones, 80% to 90% seen once. Sequencing was performed on PBMCs or T cells enriched from blood (not recorded which). Receptors originate from a woman in her 40s who had been exposed to COVID-19.

This chain uses TRBV2 with TRBJ2-1; D is perhaps TRBD2 (6 bases). The V end was cut by 7 bases, the J end by 2 bases, with 9 bases between. Germline V CDR1 and CDR2: SNHLY, FYNNEI. The CDR3 runs 13 residues. CDR3 loop: CASKDYPYNEQFF. In DNA, the CDR3 is TGTGCCAGCAAGGACTACCCCTACAATGAGCAGTTCTTC.

This chain connects TRBV11-2 to TRBJ1-2; 9 bases are a match to TRBD1. The V segment lost 5 bases and the J segment 4 bases; nucleotides outside the gene matches: 8. Germline CDR1 is SGHAT and CDR2 is FQNNGV. The CDR3 loop spans 15 amino acids. The CDR3 DNA reads TGTGCCAGCAGCCGCGGTACAGGGGGCGTCTATGGCTACACCTTC. It translates to CASSRGTGGVYGYTF.

The genes are TRBV6-1 and TRBJ1-5; unclear D gene. This CDR3 has 14 residues. Trimming removed 3 bases from V and 1 base from J, with 7 bases in between. CDR1 and CDR2 from the germline V gene are MNHNS and SASEGT. CDR3 bases: TGTGCCAGCAGTGATGAGAGCAGCAATCAGCCCCAGCATTTT. It encodes CASSDESSNQPQHF.

V is TRBV18 and J is TRBJ2-1, with D maybe TRBD2 (6 bases). The CDR3 sequence is 15 residues long. Trimming cost V 7 bases and J 5 bases, with 18 bases left between them. CDR1 is KGHSH, CDR2 LQKENI, per germline. The chain's CDR3 is CASLGLREAHNEQFF. In DNA form, the CDR3 reads TGTGCCAGCTTGGGGCTGAGGGAGGCCCACAATGAGCAGTTCTTC.

This chain joins TRBV25-1 and TRBJ2-3; 8 bases agree with TRBD1. Germline trimming cut 4 bases from V and 6 bases from J; bases unmatched to any gene: 3. The length of the CDR3 is 13 residues. From germline, CDR1 is MGHDK and CDR2 SYGVNS. The CDR3: CASSGQGRDTQYF. DNA of the CDR3: TGTGCCAGCAGTGGACAGGGGAGGGATACGCAGTATTTT.

The genes are TRBV7-3 and TRBJ1-6; a weak D match, TRBD1 (5 bases). The CDR3 runs 15 residues. The germline V gene encodes CDR1 SGHTA and CDR2 FQGTGA. V gave up 3 bases and J gave up 7 bases, with 13 bases separating them. CDR3 sequence: CASSFGRGNNSPLHF. DNA of the CDR3: TGTGCCAGCAGCTTCGGACGGGGGAACAATTCACCCCTCCACTTT.

The chain joins TRBV3-1 (or the pseudogene TRBV3-2) to TRBJ2-1; TRBD1 might be the D (5 bases). Germline V gene data show CDR1 as LGHDT and CDR2 as YNNKEL (reference sequence). With 1 base removed from V and 0 bases from J, the gap between germline ends came to 7 bases. The CDR3 runs 15 residues. In DNA, the CDR3 is TGTGCCAGCAGCCAAGGACAGAGCTCCTACAATGAGCAGTTCTTC. It translates to CASSQGQSSYNEQFF.

The chain is built from TRBV19 and TRBJ1-5; 9 nucleotides agree with TRBD1. After removal of 5 bases from V and 9 bases from J, the junction contained 14 bases not matched to a gene. The CDR3 spans 16 residues. The germline V gene has CDR1 LNHDA and CDR2 SQIVND (reference sequence). The CDR3 nucleotides are TGTGCCAGTAGTGCACCGGGACAGGGTTCGGGAGGGCCCCAGCATTTT. Translation gives CASSAPGQGSGGPQHF.

CDR3 nucleotide sequence: TGTGCCAGCAGCCAACGGGAGATGAACACTGAAGCTTTCTTT. Translating gives CASSQREMNTEAFF. This chain links TRBV3-1 (or the pseudogene TRBV3-2) with TRBJ1-1, with D unresolved. Germline loops: CDR1 LGHDT, CDR2 YNNKEL (reference sequence). The CDR3 runs 14 residues. V was trimmed by 2 bases and J by 0 bases, leaving 7 bases between them.

V usage is TRBV9 and J usage is TRBJ2-1, with a possible D match to TRBD2 (6 bases). Germline V lookup: CDR1 SGDLS, CDR2 YYNGEE. The CDR3 totals 17 residues. V lost 0 bases and J lost 0, with 13 bases in between. In DNA form, the CDR3 reads TGTGCCAGCAGCGTAGTCGGTGGGGGGAGCTCCTACAATGAGCAGTTCTTC. Translation gives CASSVVGGGSSYNEQFF. The whole variable domain, filled in from reference TRBV9 and TRBJ2-1, reads DSGVTQTPKHLITATGQRVTLRCSPRSGDLSVYWYQQSLDQGLQFLIQYYNGEERAKGNILERFSAQQFPDLHSELNLSSLELGDSALYFCASSVVGGGSSYNEQFFGPGTRLTVL.

The rearrangement joins TRBV7-3 to TRBJ2-3, with D hard to call. There are 13 residues in the CDR3. Germline values: CDR1 SGHTA, CDR2 FQGTGA. The V gene lost 1 base and the J gene lost 4 bases, with 6 bases spanning the gap. The CDR3 sequence: CASSLMSADTQYF. CDR3 nucleotide sequence: TGTGCCAGCAGCTTAATGTCCGCAGATACGCAGTATTTT.

This clone showed up just once. CDR3 amino acids: CASSDPWGVGAGNTDTQYF. The CDR3 DNA reads as TGTGCCAGCAGCGATCCGTGGGGGGTGGGAGCGGGGAACACAGATACGCAGTATTTT. V usage is TRBV7-6 and J usage is TRBJ2-3, with 7 bases identical to TRBD2. This CDR3 region has 19 residues. The V segment lost 5 bases and the J segment 2 bases; nucleotides outside the gene matches: 19. The germline gives CDR1 SGHVS, CDR2 FNYEAQ.

V is TRBV9 and J is TRBJ2-2; 8 bases map to TRBD1. From germline, CDR1 is SGDLS and CDR2 YYNGEE. V trimming: 4 bases; J trimming: 3 bases; junction bases outside the gene matches: 8. The length of the CDR3 is 16 residues. The CDR3 protein is CASSSRQGSHTGELFF. CDR3 coding DNA: TGTGCCAGCAGCTCCCGACAGGGGAGTCACACCGGGGAGCTGTTTTTT.

The chain is built from TRBV7-2 and TRBJ1-2, with D unresolved. Germline V gene sequence: CDR1 SGHTA, CDR2 FQGNSA. Deletions cut 1 base from V and 7 bases from J, with 16 bases between. The CDR3 extends over 15 amino acids. The CDR3 loop reads CASSLVSAGSSGYTF. As DNA, the CDR3 is TGTGCCAGCAGCTTAGTGAGTGCGGGGAGCTCTGGCTACACCTTC.